The rows below give T cell receptor beta chains drawn from one sample of a study of spatial heterogeneity in lung cancer. TCRdb fed the 5' RACE reads into MiXCR, producing one record per CDR3 protein. The sample includes 8,500 to 10,000 distinct CDR3 sequences, approximately 8.1% of them seen just once. The sample was lung tumor tissue, taken at surgery. The receptor set was obtained from a male donor with early-stage non-small cell lung cancer. The CDR3 runs from the conserved cysteine through the conserved F or W. The order of the fields is CDR3 protein, CDR3 DNA, V gene, J gene, clone size, D gene. D genes are given only for firm matches. Clone size, where shown, is once, few, many, or a class for clones that have expanded.

CASSLESGGGYNEQFF	TGTGCCAGCAGCCTAGAAAGCGGGGGTGGCTACAATGAGCAGTTCTTC	TRBV4-2	TRBJ2-1	many	TRBD2
CASSGQGAGQPQHF	TGTGCCAGCAGCGGACAGGGGGCAGGACAGCCCCAGCATTTT	TRBV7-9	TRBJ1-5	many	TRBD1
CASSLRLADTQYF	TGTGCCAGCAGCTTAAGACTAGCTGATACGCAGTATTTT	TRBV7-2	TRBJ2-3	many	TRBD2
CASSSGPSGNTIYF	TGTGCCAGCAGCTCGGGGCCCTCTGGAAACACCATATATTTT	TRBV7-2	TRBJ1-3	-	-
CASSVAGLGSQPQHF	TGTGCCAGCAGCGTAGCAGGGCTAGGGAGCCAGCCCCAGCATTTT	TRBV9	TRBJ1-5	medium-sized	-
CSVGTSGIYEQYF	TGCAGCGTTGGGACTAGCGGAATCTACGAGCAGTACTTC	TRBV29-1	TRBJ2-7	many	TRBD2
CSVGTGVGSPLHF	TGCAGCGTTGGGACAGGGGTTGGATCACCCCTCCACTTT	TRBV29-1	TRBJ1-6	many	TRBD1
CASSLAGGRETQYF	TGTGCCAGCAGCTTGGCCGGGGGGCGAGAGACCCAGTACTTC	TRBV5-4	TRBJ2-5	many	-
CASSLYLREAFF	TGTGCCAGCAGCCTCTACCTCAGGGAAGCTTTCTTT	TRBV5-4	TRBJ1-1	many	-
CASSEALGQRGHF	TGTGCCAGCAGTGAAGCTTTAGGACAGAGGGGGCATTTT	TRBV2	TRBJ1-5	many	-
CASSLAGELFF	TGTGCCAGCAGCTTGGCCGGGGAGCTGTTTTTT	TRBV5-6	TRBJ2-2	many	-
CASSQGPQAGETQYF	TGCGCCAGCAGCCAAGGGCCCCAGGCAGGGGAGACCCAGTACTTC	TRBV4-1	TRBJ2-5	many	-
CASSFGLLEGDSEKLFF	TGTGCCAGCAGTTTCGGTTTATTGGAAGGAGACAGCGAAAAACTGTTTTTT	TRBV28	TRBJ1-4	many	-
CASSGRIQETQYF	TGTGCCAGCTCGGGGCGCATCCAAGAGACCCAGTACTTC	TRBV18	TRBJ2-5	medium-sized	-
CASSPPGARGGSYEQFF	TGTGCCAGCAGCCCCCCGGGTGCTCGGGGCGGTAGTTATGAGCAGTTCTTC	TRBV11-3	TRBJ2-1	many	-
CASSWAGDRGQETQYF	TGTGCCAGCAGTTGGGCCGGCGACAGGGGCCAAGAGACCCAGTACTTC	TRBV27	TRBJ2-5	many	TRBD1